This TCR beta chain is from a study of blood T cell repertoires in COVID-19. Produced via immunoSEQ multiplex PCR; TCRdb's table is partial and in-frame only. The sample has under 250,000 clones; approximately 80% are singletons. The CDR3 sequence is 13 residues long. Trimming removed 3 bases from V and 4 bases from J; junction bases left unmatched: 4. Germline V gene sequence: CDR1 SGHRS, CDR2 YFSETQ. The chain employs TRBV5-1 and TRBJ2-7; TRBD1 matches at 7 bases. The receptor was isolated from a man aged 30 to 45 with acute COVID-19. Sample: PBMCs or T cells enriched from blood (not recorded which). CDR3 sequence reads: CASSWDSLYEQYF. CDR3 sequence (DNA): TGCGCCAGCAGCTGGGACAGCCTTTACGAGCAGTACTTC.